This paragraph covers one TCR beta chain sequence. The record originates from a study of Graves' ophthalmopathy and Graves' hyperthyroidism. About the study: Sampling took place at initial diagnosis, with peripheral blood obtained before any treatment.

Germline assignment: CDR1 SGHAT and CDR2 FQDESV (reference sequence). The CDR3 contains 14 residues. V was pared by 1 base and J by 5 bases, with 11 bases between. The authors amplified TCR beta CDR3 regions, and they did so from RNA transcripts for repertoire sequencing. RT-PCR was first run with HTBI primers, then multiplex PCR in a second round. Using its own MiXCR run on the multiplex PCR reads, TCRdb lists one record per CDR3 protein. Here the sample spans hundreds of thousands of distinct CDR3 sequences, 22% being singletons. Pregnancy or lactation, uncontrolled infections and other autoimmune diseases were grounds for excluding patients.

This clonotype originated in a woman aged 18-35 years with stable Graves' hyperthyroidism. Some clones in this sample may be carry-over from other donors' samples. V is TRBV11-1 and J is TRBJ2-5; perhaps TRBD2 as D (6 bases). Material for sequencing was peripheral blood. DNA for the CDR3: TGTGCCAGCAGCTTAGACGGGAGTGAGGAGACCCAGTACTTC. This codes for CASSLDGSEETQYF.